This T cell receptor beta chain comes out of a study of blood T cells in healthy people across ages. This clonotype has just a few counts. For the second PCR, which ran for 7 to 11 cycles, a sample-barcoded 5' primer and a J-beta primer mix were used. The authors tagged each cDNA molecule using a template-switch adaptor with 12 random nucleotides. TCRdb reprocessed the 5' RACE reads via MiXCR and lists one record per CDR3 protein. The table lists almost 550,000 distinct CDR3 sequences, less than 25% of them singletons. The same data also went into a second study, on T cells of mothers and their children. That publication notes: All donors were healthy and Caucasian; they were a few mothers and their six children.

The sequence came from a boy between 5 and 17 years old in good health. The source material was blood.

As DNA, the CDR3 is TGTGCCACCAGCAGAGATCTCCCAGGCGAGCAGTACTTC. Protein product: CATSRDLPGEQYF. The J gene is TRBJ2-5, the V gene TRBV15; D uncertain. Matching the DNA end better, TRBJ2-7 makes the J call doubtful. Germline V gene lookup returns CDR1 LNHNV and CDR2 YYDKDF (reference sequence). The CDR3 loop spans 13 amino acids.